This entry describes one T cell receptor beta chain. The data belong to a study of T cell changes during pregnancy in multiple sclerosis. The method was immunoSEQ multiplex PCR; TCRdb's version includes in-frame clones alone and lacks a portion of them. The sample contains some 20,000 clones, 88% of which appear only once. Germline CDR1 and CDR2: SGDLS and YYNGEE. The CDR3 extends over 16 amino acids. The V end lost 4 bases, the J end lost 0 bases, and 16 bases lay between the germline ends. Source: CD8+ T cells from peripheral blood mononuclear cells, taken after pregnancy. J is TRBJ1-1 and V is TRBV9, with D perhaps matching TRBD1 (6 bases). The clonotype comes from a female donor in good health, enrolled as a control in a pregnancy study. Written as DNA, the CDR3 is TGTGCCAGCAGCACAGGGACCAGCTTGGTGAACACTGAAGCTTTCTTT. Protein product: CASSTGTSLVNTEAFF.